This T cell receptor beta chain was documented in a study of regulatory T cells in long-lasting Graves disease. Arm-PCR of CDR3 regions with iRepertoire HTBI primers generated TCR beta libraries. In TCRdb, the multiplex PCR reads were re-called with MiXCR into one record per CDR3 protein. The sample yields 350,000 to 450,000 distinct CDR3 sequences, over 15% seen once. Looked up from germline, CDR1 is ENHRY and CDR2 is SYGVKD. J lost 0 bases, V lost 7 bases, and 8 bases had no gene match. The CDR3 has 15 residues. The time point here: newly diagnosed GD, antithyroid drugs for less than 3 months. From PBMCs, RNA was extracted and then used to make the TCR library. These records were also assigned to another study, of T cells in Graves' hyperthyroidism and ophthalmopathy. That source adds: Hyperthyroidism was newly diagnosed in patients aged 18 to 65 (duration under 2 months).

Sequenced material: peripheral blood mononuclear cells (PBMCs), taken at new diagnosis, from a patient treated with antithyroid drugs. The chain couples TRBV10-3 to TRBJ2-7; 8 bases map to TRBD2. The sequence was obtained from a man aged 35 to 55 with Graves disease. As DNA, the CDR3 is TGTGCCATCATGGTTGGGCGGGGGGCCTCCTACGAGCAGTACTTC. Its translation: CAIMVGRGASYEQYF.